These T cell receptor beta chains were read from a single sample in a study of PD-1 blockade in classical Hodgkin lymphoma. The table came from immunoSEQ multiplex PCR; TCRdb's copy has only in-frame clones and leaves some out. The profile shows about 16,000 clones, 70% to 90% of them singletons. Input material: peripheral blood mononuclear cells (PBMCs). The origin of the receptors is a human donor with classical Hodgkin lymphoma. The CDR3 runs from the conserved cysteine through the conserved F or W. Fields, in order: J gene, V gene, CDR3 protein.

>TRBJ2-2|TRBV6-1
CASSEAETGELFF
>TRBJ2-3|TRBV7-8
CASSYLSGSRTDTQYF
>TRBJ2-7|TRBV7-8
CASSLRQGIYEQYF
>TRBJ2-1|TRBV6-4
CASSETTYNEQFF
>TRBJ2-3|TRBV5-1
CASRGPGSTDTQYF
>TRBJ1-5|TRBV18
CASSQAHSNQPQHF
>TRBJ2-5|TRBV19
CASSLGDGMGTQYF
>TRBJ2-2|TRBV6-5
CASSLKQGTGELFF
>TRBJ1-4|TRBV7-9
CASSPRDRGVEEKLFF
>TRBJ1-5|TRBV9
CASSVGTGSDQPQHF
>TRBJ2-1|TRBV2
CASSPRAITYNEQFF
>TRBJ2-3|TRBV15
CATSRDPMTGADTQYF
>TRBJ2-7|TRBV19
CASRESHDYEQYF
>TRBJ2-7|TRBV19
CASSDTVYEQYF
>TRBJ1-1|TRBV12-5
CASGSPDSSATMNTEAFF
>TRBJ2-6|TRBV7-9
CASSPGETGANVLTF
>TRBJ2-7|TRBV28
CASSFAAGPSYEQYF
>TRBJ1-2|TRBV5-5
CASSYTDPRGYTF
>TRBJ2-7|TRBV27
CASSLYIVGNSYEQYF
>TRBJ2-7|TRBV28
CASRRPIIDEQYF
>TRBJ1-5|TRBV7-2
CASSSLGQPQHF
>TRBJ2-1|TRBV27
CASSLRGTYNEQFF
>TRBJ2-5|TRBV10-3
CAISESIATQETQYF
>TRBJ2-3|TRBV2
CASSAGLAGGTDTQYF
>TRBJ2-7|TRBV28
CASSFLGGAGSEQYF
>TRBJ1-5|TRBV2
CASRGIRGAYQPQHF
>TRBJ1-5|TRBV6-6
CASSITGKDQPQHF
>TRBJ2-6|TRBV10-3
CAISQNTKIAGANVLTF
>TRBJ2-1|TRBV11-3
CASSLDPLNNEQFF
>TRBJ1-1|TRBV14
CASSQVGAQLNTEAFF
>TRBJ2-7|TRBV5-8
CASSPRLAGGGYEQYF
>TRBJ1-4|TRBV28
CASSSPLSTNEKLFF
>TRBJ2-7|TRBV28
CASSINYEQYF
>TRBJ2-1|TRBV11-2
CASSWRDRDEQFF
>TRBJ2-4|TRBV28
CASSLQQGKNIQYF
>TRBJ1-2|TRBV5-1
CASSQTPGQGGYGYTF
>TRBJ2-2|TRBV2
CASSRDTGELFF
>TRBJ2-5|TRBV7-2
CASSPDGAARNQETQYF